Included here is one TCR gamma chain sequence, with context. Its antigen remains unknown. With 5 bases clipped from V and 9 bases from J, the junction kept 3 bases outside the gene matches. Germline CDR1 VENAVY, CDR2 YDSYNSRV. The CDR3 extends over 11 amino acids. The data belong to a study of Vδ1+ human thymocytes. Sequences come from RNA converted to cDNA by reverse transcription. CDR3 amplicons came from multiplex PCR with pooled V-gene forward and constant-region reverse primers. TCRdb applied CATT to the multiplex PCR reads for clone calling. This table holds about 22,000 gamma-chain clones, roughly 15% found once. Whole-study results and caveats: Thymic TRG and TRD repertoires appeared highly polyclonal. Around a fifth of thymic delta-chain sequences were Vdelta2, with few Vdelta3, unlike blood Vdelta1+ controls.

This receptor was obtained from a child younger than two who had congenital heart surgery. The sequenced material came from Vdelta1+ gamma-delta thymocytes from the thymus. As to subset: FACS-sorted CD3+ TCRalphabeta- TCRVdelta1+ TCRVdelta2- thymocytes. V is TRGV8 and J is TRGJP1. CDR3 protein: CATWARWFKIF. In DNA form, the CDR3 reads TGTGCCACCTGGGCCCGTTGGTTCAAGATATTT.